One and the same sample provided the 25 T cell receptor beta chains below, sequenced in a study of PD-1 blockade in classical Hodgkin lymphoma. Time point meaning: cycle 4 day 1 (C4D1), after more than 5 weeks of nivolumab. Exposure to brentuximab vedotin varied, and each patient had relapsed following autologous stem cell transplantation. By magnetic negative selection, CD8+ T cells were isolated from the thawed PBMCs. The table came from immunoSEQ multiplex PCR; TCRdb's copy has only in-frame clones and leaves some out. The repertoire holds about 20,000 clones, more than 80% seen once, with around 7.3% in the top ten. Sequences were derived from CD8+ T cells from blood, sampled before the fourth cycle of nivolumab. The receptor source for this set is a human donor with classical Hodgkin lymphoma.

This clone showed up just a few times. This rearrangement joins TRBV5-1 to TRBJ2-7; 8 nucleotides align to TRBD1. This CDR3 comprises 13 residues. Germline-derived CDR1 and CDR2 are SGHRS and YFSETQ. Unmatched junction bases numbered 5, after V lost 2 bases and J lost 7 bases. As DNA, the CDR3 is TGCGCCAGCAGCTTTTTCAGGGGGCAAGAGCAGTACTTC. This encodes CASSFFRGQEQYF.

The V gene is TRBV6-1, the J gene TRBJ1-2; 7 nucleotides align to TRBD1. V lost 6 bases and J lost 0; bases outside the gene matches: 7. CDR3 size: 15 residues. Germline CDR1 and CDR2: MNHNS and SASEGT. CDR3 bases: TGTGCCAGCAGGGAAACAGGGGTTTCTAACTATGGCTACACCTTC. Residues: CASRETGVSNYGYTF.

The genes are TRBV11-3 and TRBJ1-1; 12 nucleotides align to TRBD1. V lost 4 bases to trimming and J lost 8 bases; unmatched junction nucleotides: 5. Germline-derived CDR1 and CDR2 are SGHNT and YENEEA. The CDR3 covers 14 residues. The chain's CDR3 is CASSSGTGGGEAFF. The CDR3 coding sequence is TGTGCCAGCAGCTCCGGGACAGGGGGCGGGGAAGCTTTCTTT.

The chain combines TRBV7-8 with TRBJ1-4; tentatively, D is TRBD1 (5 bases). Looked up from germline, CDR1 is SGHVS and CDR2 is FQNEAQ. CDR3 size: 15 residues. Trimming stripped 5 bases from V and 7 bases from J, with 17 bases between. Here the CDR3 DNA reads TGTGCCAGCAGCCCTAAGGAGGGGTGGGTTGAAAAACTGTTTTTT. Translation: CASSPKEGWVEKLFF. The full variable domain, in which reference TRBV7-8 and TRBJ1-4 provide the parts outside the CDR3, is GAGVSQSPRYKVAKRGQDVALRCDPISGHVSLFWYQQALGQGPEFLTYFQNEAQLDKSGLPSDRFFAERPEGSVSTLKIQRTQQEDSAVYLCASSPKEGWVEKLFFGSGTQLSVL.

The CDR3 sequence is CASTKDRGADTQYF. The CDR3, as DNA: TGTGCCAGCACTAAGGACAGGGGCGCAGATACGCAGTATTTT. The chain joins TRBV6-1 to TRBJ2-3, with TRBD1 identical over 9 bases. CDR1 is MNHNS, CDR2 SASEGT, per germline. The CDR3 spans 14 residues. J was trimmed by 4 bases and V by 7 bases; bases with no gene match: 6.

This clone came up once. The chain is built from TRBV11-2 and TRBJ2-7, with D unresolved. This CDR3 spans 13 amino acids. CDR1 is SGHAT, CDR2 FQNNGV, per germline. Trimming stripped 2 bases from V and 4 bases from J, with 9 bases between. The CDR3 is CASSLPDRYEQYF. The CDR3 DNA reads TGTGCCAGCAGCTTACCGGACCGATACGAGCAGTACTTC.

The chain is built from TRBV9 and TRBJ1-4, with a possible D match to TRBD1 (6 bases). Germline CDR1 SGDLS, CDR2 YYNGEE. The V end lost 3 bases, the J end lost 0 bases, and 12 bases lay between the germline ends. The CDR3 sequence is 16 residues long. The DNA of the CDR3 is TGTGCCAGCAGCGACGGGACATCTGCAACTAATGAAAAACTGTTTTTT. This gives the protein CASSDGTSATNEKLFF.

The V and J genes are TRBV7-9 and TRBJ2-5; D tentatively reads TRBD1 or TRBD2 (6 bases each). Germline V CDR1 and CDR2: SEHNR, FQNEAQ (reference sequence). The V gene lost 6 bases and the J gene lost 5 bases, with 22 bases spanning the gap. This CDR3 has 16 residues. CDR3 amino acids: CASRRTLERGGETQYF. The CDR3 DNA sequence: TGTGCCAGCAGGCGGACCTTGGAGAGAGGGGGGGAGACCCAGTACTTC.

This sequence joins TRBV9 and TRBJ1-2; possibly TRBD1 for D (5 bases). The CDR3 spans 17 residues. V was clipped by 3 bases and J by 0 bases, with 18 bases between them. Germline loops: CDR1 SGDLS, CDR2 YYNGEE. CDR3 in DNA: TGTGCCAGCAGCGAGAACCGGGACGCCACCTCTAACTATGGCTACACCTTC. It encodes CASSENRDATSNYGYTF.

The V call is TRBV5-1, the J call TRBJ1-6, with a possible D match to TRBD1 (6 bases). This CDR3 has 16 residues. The V and J ends lost 3 bases and 2 bases respectively, with 12 bases between them. In germline, CDR1 is SGHRS, CDR2 YFSETQ. CDR3 sequence reads: CASSSEGHTYNSPLHF. The CDR3 bases are TGCGCCAGCAGCTCGGAGGGACATACCTATAATTCACCCCTCCACTTT.

This chain joins TRBV4-2 and TRBJ1-4; D perhaps matches TRBD1 (6 bases). Deletions cut 8 bases from V and 0 bases from J, with 13 bases between. The CDR3 totals 15 residues. CDR1 and CDR2 (germline): LGHNA, YNFKEQ. CDR3 in amino acids: CASEGEGATNEKLFF. The CDR3 coding sequence is TGTGCCAGCGAGGGGGAGGGGGCAACTAATGAAAAACTGTTTTTT.

The chain is built from TRBV5-4 and TRBJ1-2; 8 positions match TRBD1. The length of the CDR3 is 16 residues. The J segment lost 4 bases and the V segment lost 3 bases, leaving 11 bases of the junction unmatched. CDR1 is SGHNT, CDR2 YYREEE, per germline (reference sequence). DNA for the CDR3: TGTGCCAGCAGCTCCCAGAATAAAGACAGGGGCTATGGCTACACCTTC. It codes for CASSSQNKDRGYGYTF.

This chain links TRBV7-6 with TRBJ2-4, with D unresolved. Germline values: CDR1 SGHVS, CDR2 FNYEAQ. Trimming took 2 bases from V and 8 from J, leaving 10 bases between them. The length of the CDR3 is 13 residues. The CDR3: CASSLWVGDIQYF. In DNA, the CDR3 is TGTGCCAGCAGCTTATGGGTTGGGGACATTCAGTACTTC.

The chain joins TRBV27 to TRBJ1-1, with a weak D call TRBD1 (5 bases). Trimming cost V 5 bases and J 0 bases, with 10 bases left between them. Germline V lookup: CDR1 MNHEY, CDR2 SMNVEV (reference sequence). The CDR3 covers 14 residues. For the CDR3, the DNA is TGTGCCAGCAGTCCGGACACGTTGAACACTGAAGCTTTCTTT. It is translated as CASSPDTLNTEAFF.

The rearrangement links TRBV7-9 to TRBJ2-3; D assignment may be TRBD1 or TRBD2 (5 bases each). The germline gives CDR1 SEHNR, CDR2 FQNEAQ (reference sequence). The CDR3 spans 14 residues. V lost 7 bases and J 4 bases, leaving 15 bases between the germline ends. CDR3 in amino acids: CASTGTIGADTQYF. The CDR3 region has the DNA TGTGCCAGCACCGGGACCATAGGGGCAGATACGCAGTATTTT.

The chain uses TRBV4-2 and TRBJ2-7; 8 bases are shared with TRBD1. The CDR3 sequence is 14 residues long. After removal of 0 bases from V and 7 bases from J, the junction contained 5 bases not matched to a gene. CDR1 and CDR2 from the germline V gene are LGHNA and YNFKEQ. This CDR3 is CASSQEYRGREQYF. The DNA for the CDR3 is TGTGCCAGCAGCCAAGAGTACAGGGGGAGGGAGCAGTACTTC.

The chain links TRBV30 to TRBJ2-7; D perhaps matches TRBD1 (6 bases). Germline CDR1 and CDR2: GTSNPN and SVGIG (reference sequence). V lost 0 bases and J lost 2, with 14 bases in between. This CDR3 is built from 15 residues. In DNA form, the CDR3 reads TGTGCCTGGAGTGTACGCCCAACAGGGACCTACGAGCAGTACTTC. Amino acid sequence: CAWSVRPTGTYEQYF.

The V call is TRBV5-1, the J call TRBJ2-7, with TRBD2 as a possible D gene (5 bases). Germline V gives CDR1 SGHRS, CDR2 YFSETQ. CDR3 length: 15 residues. The V end lost 4 bases, the J end lost 4 bases, and 18 bases lay between the germline ends. CDR3: CASSGVGLNQYEQYF. The DNA for the CDR3 is TGCGCCAGCAGCGGGGTAGGACTGAACCAATACGAGCAGTACTTC.

The J gene is TRBJ2-7, the V gene TRBV7-6; tentatively, D is TRBD1 (6 bases). The CDR3 totals 18 residues. V was trimmed by 2 bases and J by 7 bases, leaving 27 bases between them. Germline CDR1 reads SGHVS; CDR2 reads FNYEAQ. The CDR3 region is CASSLLPPPSPRGWEQYF. The CDR3 DNA follows: TGTGCCAGCAGCTTACTCCCCCCGCCCAGTCCCAGGGGTTGGGAGCAGTACTTC.

The chain carries TRBV19 and TRBJ1-2; no clear D. V lost 6 bases and J 3 bases, leaving 8 bases between the germline ends. This CDR3 comprises 12 residues. CDR1 and CDR2 (germline): LNHDA, SQIVND (reference sequence). CDR3 in amino acids: CASRATDYGYTF. Here the CDR3 DNA reads TGTGCCAGTAGGGCCACGGACTATGGCTACACCTTC. Looking up the rest from reference TRBV19 and TRBJ1-2 gives the full variable domain: DGGITQSPKYLFRKEGQNVTLSCEQNLNHDAMYWYRQDPGQGLRLIYYSQIVNDFQKGDIAEGYSVSREKKESFPLTVTSAQKNPTAFYLCASRATDYGYTFGSGTRLTVV.

This clone was counted a single time. The chain is built from TRBV15 and TRBJ1-1; a weak D match, TRBD1 (6 bases). CDR1 is LNHNV and CDR2 is YYDKDF in the germline V gene (reference sequence). V lost 3 bases, J lost 3 bases, and 14 bases lay in between. The CDR3 loop spans 15 amino acids. CDR3 region: CATSSPPGGHTEAFF. The CDR3 nucleotides read TGTGCCACCAGCAGTCCACCCGGGGGGCACACTGAAGCTTTCTTT. The variable domain in full, completed from reference TRBV15 and TRBJ1-1, reads DAMVIQNPRYQVTQFGKPVTLSCSQTLNHNVMYWYQQKSSQAPKLLFHYYDKDFNNEADTPDNFQSRRPNTSFCFLDIRSPGLGDTAMYLCATSSPPGGHTEAFFGQGTRLTVV.

With respect to this clone: One end of the junction fails to match germline, which may point to a read error. This sequence joins TRBV12-5 and TRBJ2-1; 7 bases map to TRBD2. The CDR3 has 17 residues. Germline V gene lookup returns CDR1 LGHNT and CDR2 FRNRAP. CDR3 sequence reads: CASGPRPLTGLLGQLIF. The CDR3 coding sequence is TGTGCTAGTGGACCCCGACCACTGACGGGACTACTAGGGCAACTGATCTTC.

This clone was detected a few times. The chain recombines TRBV5-6 with TRBJ1-5, with D possibly being TRBD1 (6 bases). Trimming took 4 bases from V and 3 from J, leaving 14 bases between them. The CDR3 totals 15 residues. CDR1 and CDR2 (germline): SGHDT, YYEEEE. CDR3 amino acids: CASSMGDNLNQPQHF. CDR3 coding DNA: TGTGCCAGCAGCATGGGGGACAATCTCAATCAGCCCCAGCATTTT.

The chain links TRBV29-1 to TRBJ1-1; weak D call: TRBD1 (5 bases). The germline V gene encodes CDR1 SQVTM and CDR2 ANQGSEA. This CDR3 is 12 amino acids long. V was cut by 5 bases and J by 3 bases, with 10 bases left in between. The chain's CDR3 is CSVWDAYTEAFF. CDR3 nucleotide sequence: TGCAGCGTTTGGGACGCATACACTGAAGCTTTCTTT.

The count of this clone is one. The gene calls are TRBV2 and TRBJ1-3; no clear D gene. With 5 bases removed from V and 2 bases from J, the gap between germline ends came to 10 bases. The CDR3 length is 14 residues. Germline CDR1 is SNHLY and CDR2 is FYNNEI. The CDR3 protein is CASSLYSAGNTIYF. The CDR3 DNA is TGTGCCAGCAGTCTGTACAGTGCTGGAAACACCATATATTTT.